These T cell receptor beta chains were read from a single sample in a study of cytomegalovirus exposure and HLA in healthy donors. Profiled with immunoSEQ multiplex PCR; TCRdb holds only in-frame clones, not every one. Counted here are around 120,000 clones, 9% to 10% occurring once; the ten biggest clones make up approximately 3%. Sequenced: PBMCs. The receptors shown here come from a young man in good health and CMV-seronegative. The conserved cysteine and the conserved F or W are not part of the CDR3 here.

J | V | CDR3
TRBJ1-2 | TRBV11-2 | ASTQGGRGYT
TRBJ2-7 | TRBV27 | ASSSGTMYEQY
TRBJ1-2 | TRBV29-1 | SVGQGWNYGYT
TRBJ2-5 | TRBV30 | AWNPRGLAKETQY
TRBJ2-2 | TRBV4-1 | ASSPWEGWTGELF
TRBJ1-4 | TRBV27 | ASTRDPRGEKLF
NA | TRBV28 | ASSSIGTGTPYEQY
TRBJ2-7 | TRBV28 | AIQGSIYEQY
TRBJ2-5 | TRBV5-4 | ASSLGQSETQY
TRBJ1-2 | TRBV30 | AWSDGQLNYGYT
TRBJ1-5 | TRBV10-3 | AISDVREDNQPQH
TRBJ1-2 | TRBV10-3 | AISESRGNYGYT
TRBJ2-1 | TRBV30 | AWSGRSSYNEQF
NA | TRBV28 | ASSHDSSYYEQY
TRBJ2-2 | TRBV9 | ASSVGTTGWTGELF
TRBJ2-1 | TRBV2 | ASSEGRTGGAEYNEQF
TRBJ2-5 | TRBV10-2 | ASSVTRGPLTETQY
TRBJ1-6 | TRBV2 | ASSRTGGSPLH
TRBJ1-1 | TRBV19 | ASSINSNTEAF
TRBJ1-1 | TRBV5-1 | ASSVDRGTEAF
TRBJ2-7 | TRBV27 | ASRLAMKTYEQY
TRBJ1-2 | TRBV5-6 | ASSLGRGGYGYT
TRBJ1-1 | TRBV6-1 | ASSEDTLPGTEAF
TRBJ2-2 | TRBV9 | ASANQVAGVGAGELF
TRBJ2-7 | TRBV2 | ASTYRTTYEQY
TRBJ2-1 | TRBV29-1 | SVWTSGRSNEQF
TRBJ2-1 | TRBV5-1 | ASSVGLAGLDEQF
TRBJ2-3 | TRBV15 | ATSRDHQGADTQY
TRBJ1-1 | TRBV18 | ASSLGAGRGLRTEAF
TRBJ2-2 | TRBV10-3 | AIREGTGESSGELF
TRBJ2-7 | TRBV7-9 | ASSARDRAYEQY
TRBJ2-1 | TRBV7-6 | ASSLEPGTSGRWTYNEQF
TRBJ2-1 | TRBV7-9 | ASSSLTGSNEQF
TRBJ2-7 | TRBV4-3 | ASSQEGGQSYEQY
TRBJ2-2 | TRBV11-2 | ASSLGTGAYTGELF
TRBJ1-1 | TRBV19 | ASSIAPGMNTEAF
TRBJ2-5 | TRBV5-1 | ASSATGRGETQY
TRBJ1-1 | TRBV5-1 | ASSVGSGGGTEAF
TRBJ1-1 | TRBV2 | ASSEEGATEAF
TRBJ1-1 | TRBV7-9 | ASSPPVGGTEAF
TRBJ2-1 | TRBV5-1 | ASSGGTGYNEQF
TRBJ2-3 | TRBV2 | ASRGGGGAPDTQY
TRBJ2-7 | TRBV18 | ASSSLPPGTTFYEQY
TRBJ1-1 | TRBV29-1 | SVAQGSRTEAF
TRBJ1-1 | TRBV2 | ASSGEGYTEAF
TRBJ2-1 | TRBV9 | ASSSKVGGPLIEQF
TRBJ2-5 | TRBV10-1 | ASRADTSRETQY
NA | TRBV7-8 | ASSLSRGHHEQY
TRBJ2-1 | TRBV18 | ASSPSSGGINEQF
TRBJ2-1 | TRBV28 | ASSLQGAYNEQF
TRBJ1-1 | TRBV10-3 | AISEPSEGSEAF
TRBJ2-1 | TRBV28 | ASSPPARSGPISYNEQF
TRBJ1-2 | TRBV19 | ATDWGTGGYT
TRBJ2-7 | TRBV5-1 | ASSLVTGSSYEQY
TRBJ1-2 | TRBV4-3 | ASSQAGTGGVFGYT